This paragraph covers one TCR beta chain sequence. Its antigen is currently unknown. CDR1 and CDR2 (germline): SGHVS, FNYEAQ. Trimming shortened V by 4 bases and J by 1 base, and 10 bases separated the two germline ends. The CDR3 is made up of 14 amino acids. This sample was included in a study of T cell responses to AZD1222 COVID-19 vaccine. Whole-study results and caveats: Sampling that yielded the repertoires occurred only after the peak T cell response.

Sequencing was performed with immunoSEQ multiplex PCR; in TCRdb, only in-frame clones are kept and a portion is missing. The table records over 150,000 clones, more than 75% of them present only once. The sequences come from peripheral blood, collected on day 0 of AZD1222 vaccination. The clonotype originates from an adult in good health. This chain connects TRBV7-6 to TRBJ1-1, with D possibly being TRBD1 (5 bases). The CDR3 spells CASSSGPRNTEAFF. CDR3 sequence (DNA): TGTGCCAGCAGCTCGGGACCCCGGAACACTGAAGCTTTCTTT.